This TCR beta chain was profiled in a study of cytomegalovirus exposure and HLA in healthy donors. Points from the study as a whole: Investigators reported 150 to 200 TCR beta chains as tied to cytomegalovirus. A missense variant in DCLRE1C was later tied to TCR beta V- and J-gene trimming.

At collection, donors were nominally healthy, but unrecorded immune exposures were probable. Germline loops: CDR1 KGHSH, CDR2 LQKENI. Unmatched junction bases numbered 9, after V lost 8 bases and J lost 5 bases. The CDR3 is 13 residues long. In the PCR, 60 Vbeta and 13 Jbeta primers were used. Profiling relied on immunoSEQ multiplex PCR, and the TCRdb table lists in-frame clones only, not all of them. The sample consists of about 160,000 clones, more than 75% of them appearing once. In its sample, this clone was seen once. Its antigen is undetermined. The clonotype originates from a man younger than 35 in good health and CMV-seropositive. The chain recombines TRBV18 with TRBJ2-7, with 7 positions matching TRBD1. The sample taken for sequencing was PBMCs. CDR3 nucleotides: TGTGCCAGCCGGTACAGGGGAACCAACGAGCAGTACTTC. Translating it yields CASRYRGTNEQYF.